Following are 2 T cell receptor beta chains from one sample sequenced in a study of cytomegalovirus exposure and HLA in healthy donors. Researchers ran the PCR with 60 Vbeta and 13 Jbeta primers. Only in-frame clones appear in the TCRdb table, and some are missing; sequencing was by immunoSEQ multiplex PCR. The sample lists 150,000 to 200,000 clones, roughly a tenth seen once, with approximately 1.3% in the top ten. The sample consisted of PBMCs. These TCRs come from a young woman in good health and CMV-seropositive.

This clone was counted only a few times. V and J are TRBV15 and TRBJ2-5; D possibly corresponds to TRBD1 (6 bases). This CDR3 has 15 amino acids. The V gene lost 2 bases and the J gene lost 5 bases, with 15 bases spanning the gap. CDR1 is LNHNV and CDR2 is YYDKDF in the germline V gene (reference sequence). CDR3 in amino acids: CATSRPTGKAETQYF. For the CDR3, the DNA is TGTGCCACCAGCAGACCCACAGGGAAGGCGGAGACCCAGTACTTC.

This clone turned up a few times. This rearrangement joins TRBV5-1 to TRBJ2-2, with 11 bases lining up with TRBD1. V gave up 5 bases and J gave up 5 bases; unmatched junction bases: 8. This CDR3 is built from 16 residues. In germline, CDR1 is SGHRS, CDR2 YFSETQ. The CDR3 DNA reads as TGCGCCAGCAGGGGTGGACAGGGGGCTGGAACCGGGGAGCTGTTTTTT. Amino acid sequence: CASRGGQGAGTGELFF.